The clone carrying this T cell receptor beta chain was found once. Its matching antigen is unknown. The data originate from a study of PD-1 blockade in classical Hodgkin lymphoma. The study's findings and limits: The study reported lower baseline TCR diversity in newly diagnosed patients than in healthy donors. The baseline diversity of complete responders showed similarity to that of newly diagnosed patients. While CD8+ TCR diversity did not rise significantly by C4D1, CD4+ TCR diversity did.

The assay was immunoSEQ multiplex PCR, and TCRdb's table has in-frame clones only and misses some. The table records almost 85,000 clones, 89% of them present only once. All patients relapsed after autologous stem cell transplantation, and brentuximab vedotin exposure varied. Best responses included complete response and partial response; otherwise, the best response was progressive disease. Trimming removed 3 bases from V and 10 bases from J; junction bases left unmatched: 8. Germline lookup yields CDR1 SNHLY and CDR2 FYNNEI. The CDR3 runs to 14 residues. The material was peripheral blood mononuclear cells (PBMCs), obtained at baseline. This chain joins TRBV2 and TRBJ2-1; 8 bases align to TRBD1. This sequence originates from a human donor with classical Hodgkin lymphoma. The CDR3 DNA reads TGTGCCAGCAGTGATTTGCAGGGGGCAGGCGAGCAGTTCTTC. It codes for CASSDLQGAGEQFF.